This T cell receptor beta chain was identified during a study of T cell repertoires in aging, cancer and after chemotherapy (dated by TCRdb to between 2018 and 2021). About the investigation overall: Donors spanned six age groups from 30 or younger to 70 or older, with at least three individuals per group. In the solid tumor group, the paired samples taken before and after chemotherapy came from patients with brain tumors (glioblastoma) who were receiving therapy based on temozolomide. The full dataset contained several million TCR reads. To examine immunoaging and T cell reconstitution after chemotherapy, the study profiled TCR beta repertoires in peripheral blood from healthy donors and cancer patients. The cohort comprised 218 cancer patients, roughly 94 with hematological and fewer than 140 with solid cancers, plus 95 healthy donors as a reference group. Points the paper makes about the study in general: Untreated patients with hematological or solid cancers showed significantly lower blood TCR diversity and higher clonality than age-matched healthy donors. The authors noted that the repertoire data do not allow conclusions about immunological memory after chemotherapy. Declining TCR diversity with age in healthy donors was mainly explained by loss of richness; in cancer patients, loss of evenness also contributed. In both cancer cohorts, median generation probability rose over the chemotherapy interval, which suggests that the repertoire was reconstituted through rebound thymic output.

Rearranged TRB sequences spanning V, D and J segments were amplified by multiplex touch-down PCR using a mixed TRB-A/B primer pool. Illumina adapters and sample indices were attached to the amplicons through two consecutive PCR reactions run with Phusion HS II polymerase. After gel purification with the NucleoSpin Gel and PCR Clean-up kit, the amplicons were checked using Qubit and an Agilent 2100 Bioanalyzer. Sequencing of the libraries was done on an Illumina MiSeq with paired-end, single-indexed 600-cycle runs. The authors processed their data as follows. Processing of the TRB sequences was carried out with MiXCR versions 2.12 and 3.0.5. Each unique CDR3 nucleotide sequence was counted as one clone, and only productive sequences with at least two reads were retained. The repertoire metrics were Shannon diversity, evenness, clonality (defined as one minus evenness), and alpha-parameterized diversity profiles covering alpha 0 to 5. Generation probabilities of clones in paired pre- and post-chemotherapy samples were computed with the IGoR algorithm. TCRdb reprocessing: public reads trimmed at Q25 with fastp, clones called with MiXCR, in-frame beta chains kept. CDR3 protein duplicates are merged, each entry listing the most common genes and DNA. V and J calls and clone size were set by TCRdb, not the authors. The sample table contains approximately 1,500 distinct CDR3 sequences; only one count was recorded for under 30% of them. The top ten constitute roughly a third of the sample.

The germline V gene (reference sequence) provides CDR1 SEHNR and CDR2 FQNEAQ. The CDR3, cysteine through phenylalanine, is 16 amino acids long. Just CDR3 DNA is preserved here, 48 bases in frame from base 1. Genomic DNA extracted from peripheral blood, rather than sorted cells or RNA, was used as the source for amplification of TCR beta rearrangements. Of note for this clonotype: Its antigen has not been determined. At one of its ends the junction is not consistent with the germline gene, which may arise from a read error.

The clonotype originates from a human donor with a solid tumor. Rearrangement joined TRBV7-9 to TRBJ1-6, and 10 bases in between align with TRBD1. Sequenced sample: blood. The sequenced DNA: TGTGCCAGCAGCTCGACGGACAGGGGGTATAATTCATCCCTCCACTTT. The translation is CASSSTDRGYNSSLHF.